The present T cell receptor (beta chain) was sequenced within a study of CD8 T cells in Susac syndrome. In the study overall: Blood was drawn from patients with Susac syndrome. At that point, they were therapy-naive, on corticosteroids, or on intravenous immunoglobulin alone. Notes on the study in general: In Susac patients, clonal expansion was not detected in CD4+ cells.

cDNA came from roughly 0.53 to 1 ug RNA primed by random hexamers. The authors amplified TCR beta CDR3 across 54 Vbeta and 13 Jbeta using immunoSEQ multiplex PCR. Each CDR3 protein is one row after TCRdb ran MiXCR on the immunoSEQ multiplex PCR reads. The sample holds roughly 140,000 distinct CDR3 sequences, 95% seen once. CDR3 length: 14 residues. Germline V gives CDR1 DFQATT, CDR2 SNEGSKA (reference sequence). Between the trimmed V and J ends, which lost 0 bases and 7 bases, there was a span of 13 bases. Comment on this clonotype: The antigen remains unidentified.

It was negative isolation that provided the CD8+ and CD4+ T cells, whereas TEMRA cells were enriched by FACS. The receptor was isolated from a human donor with Susac syndrome. Input material: CD4+ T cells from PBMCs. This chain uses TRBV20-1 with TRBJ1-5; D not certain. The CDR3 DNA follows: TGCAGTGCTAGAGATCTCGGAAGGAACCAGCCCCAGCATTTT. Protein product: CSARDLGRNQPQHF.